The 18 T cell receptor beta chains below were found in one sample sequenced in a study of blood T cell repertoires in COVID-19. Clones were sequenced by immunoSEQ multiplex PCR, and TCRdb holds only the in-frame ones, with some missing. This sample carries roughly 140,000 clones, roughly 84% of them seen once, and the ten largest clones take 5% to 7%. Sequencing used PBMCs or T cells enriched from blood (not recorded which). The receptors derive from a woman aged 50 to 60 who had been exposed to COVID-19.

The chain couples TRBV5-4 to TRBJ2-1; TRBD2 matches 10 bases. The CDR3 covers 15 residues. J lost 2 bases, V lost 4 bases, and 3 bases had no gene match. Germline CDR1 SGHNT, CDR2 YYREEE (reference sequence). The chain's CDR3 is CASSLSGGAYNEQFF. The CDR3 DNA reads TGTGCCAGCAGCCTCAGCGGGGGGGCCTACAATGAGCAGTTCTTC. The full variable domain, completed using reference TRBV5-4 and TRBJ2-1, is ETGVTQSPTHLIKTRGQQVTLRCSSQSGHNTVSWYQQALGQGPQFIFQYYREEENGRGNFPPRFSGLQFPNYSSELNVNALELDDSALYLCASSLSGGAYNEQFFGPGTRLTVL.

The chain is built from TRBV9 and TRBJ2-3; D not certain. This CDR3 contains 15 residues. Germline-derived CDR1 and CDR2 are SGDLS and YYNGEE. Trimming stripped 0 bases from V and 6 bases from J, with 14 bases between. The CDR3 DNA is TGTGCCAGCAGCGTAGAACGGGTAGTACGCGATACGCAGTATTTT. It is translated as CASSVERVVRDTQYF.

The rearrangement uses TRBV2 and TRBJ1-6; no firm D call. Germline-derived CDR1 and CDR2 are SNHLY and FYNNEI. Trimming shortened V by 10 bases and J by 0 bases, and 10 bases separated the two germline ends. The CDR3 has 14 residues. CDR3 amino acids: CAIGLGSYNSPLHF. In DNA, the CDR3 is TGTGCCATTGGGCTGGGCTCCTATAATTCACCCCTCCACTTT.

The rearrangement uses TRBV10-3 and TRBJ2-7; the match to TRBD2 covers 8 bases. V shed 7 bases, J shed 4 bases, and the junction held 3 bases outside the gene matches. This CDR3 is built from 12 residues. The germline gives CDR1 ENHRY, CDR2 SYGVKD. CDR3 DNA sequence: TGTGCCATCACCCCGGGGGGGTACGAGCAGTACTTC. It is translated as CAITPGGYEQYF.

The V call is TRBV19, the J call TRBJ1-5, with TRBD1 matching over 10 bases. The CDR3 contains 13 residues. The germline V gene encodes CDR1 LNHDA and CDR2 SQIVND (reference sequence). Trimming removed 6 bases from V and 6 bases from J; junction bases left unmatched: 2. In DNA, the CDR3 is TGTGCCAGTAGGGGGGACAGGGGTCAGCCCCAGCATTTT. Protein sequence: CASRGDRGQPQHF.

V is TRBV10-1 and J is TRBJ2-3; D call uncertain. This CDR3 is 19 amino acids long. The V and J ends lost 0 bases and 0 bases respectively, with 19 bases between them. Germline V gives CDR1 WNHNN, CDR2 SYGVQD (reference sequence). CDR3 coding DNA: TGCGCCAGCAGTGAGTCGACTGGAGCCCAAAAGGTAAGCACAGATACGCAGTATTTT. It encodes CASSESTGAQKVSTDTQYF.

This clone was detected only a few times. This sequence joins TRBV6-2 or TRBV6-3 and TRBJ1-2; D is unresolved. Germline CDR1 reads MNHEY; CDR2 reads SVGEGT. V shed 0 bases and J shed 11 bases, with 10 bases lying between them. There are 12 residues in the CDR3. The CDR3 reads CASSYSIASYTF. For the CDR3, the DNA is TGTGCCAGCAGTTACTCGATCGCGAGTTACACCTTC.

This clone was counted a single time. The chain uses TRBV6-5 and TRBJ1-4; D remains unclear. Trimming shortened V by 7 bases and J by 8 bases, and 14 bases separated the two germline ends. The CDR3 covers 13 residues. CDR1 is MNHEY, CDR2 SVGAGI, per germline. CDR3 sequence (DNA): TGTGCCAGCACCGAGAGGGAATACGAAAAACTGTTTTTT. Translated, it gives CASTEREYEKLFF.

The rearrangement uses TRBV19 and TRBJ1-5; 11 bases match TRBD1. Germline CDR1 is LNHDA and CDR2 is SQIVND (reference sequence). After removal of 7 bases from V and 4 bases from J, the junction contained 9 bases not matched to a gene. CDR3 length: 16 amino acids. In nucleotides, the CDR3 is TGTGCCAGTACCCCCCGGACAGGGGGCTTGAATCAGCCCCAGCATTTT. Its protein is CASTPRTGGLNQPQHF.

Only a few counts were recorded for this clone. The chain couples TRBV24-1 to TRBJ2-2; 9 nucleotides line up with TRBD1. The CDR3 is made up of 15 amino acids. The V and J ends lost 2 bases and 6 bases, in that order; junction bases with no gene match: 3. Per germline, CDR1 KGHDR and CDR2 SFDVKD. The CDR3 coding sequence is TGTGCCACCAGTGATTCGGGACAGGGTCCCGGGGAGCTGTTTTTT. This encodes CATSDSGQGPGELFF.

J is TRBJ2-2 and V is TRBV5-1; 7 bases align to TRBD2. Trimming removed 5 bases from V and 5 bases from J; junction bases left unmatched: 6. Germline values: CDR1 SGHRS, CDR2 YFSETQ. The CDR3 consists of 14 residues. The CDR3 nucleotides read TGCGCCAGCAGTCGGGGGGATCCTACCGGGGAGCTGTTTTTT. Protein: CASSRGDPTGELFF.

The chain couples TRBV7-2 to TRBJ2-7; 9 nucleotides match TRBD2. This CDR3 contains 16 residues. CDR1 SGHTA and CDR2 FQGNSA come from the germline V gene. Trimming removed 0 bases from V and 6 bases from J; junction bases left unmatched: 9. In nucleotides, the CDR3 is TGTGCCAGCAGCTTAGCGTTAGGTAGCGGGAGCTTCGAGCAGTACTTC. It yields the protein CASSLALGSGSFEQYF. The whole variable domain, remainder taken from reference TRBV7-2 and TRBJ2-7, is GAGVSQSPSNKVTEKGKDVELRCDPISGHTALYWYRQSLGQGLEFLIYFQGNSAPDKSGLPSDRFSAERTGGSVSTLTIQRTQQEDSAVYLCASSLALGSGSFEQYFGPGTRLTVT.

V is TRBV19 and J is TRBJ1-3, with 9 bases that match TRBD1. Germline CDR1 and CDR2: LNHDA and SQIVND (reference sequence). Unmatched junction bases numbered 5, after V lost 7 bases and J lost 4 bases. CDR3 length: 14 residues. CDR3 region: CASIGTGTGNTIYF. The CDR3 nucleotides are TGTGCCAGTATTGGGACAGGGACCGGAAACACCATATATTTT.

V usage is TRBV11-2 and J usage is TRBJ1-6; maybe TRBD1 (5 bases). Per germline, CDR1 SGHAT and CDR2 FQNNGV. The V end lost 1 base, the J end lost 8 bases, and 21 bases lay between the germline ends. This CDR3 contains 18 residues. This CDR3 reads CASSLVMGQTRGYSPLHF. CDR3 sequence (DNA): TGTGCCAGCAGCTTAGTGATGGGGCAGACACGAGGCTATTCACCCCTCCACTTT.

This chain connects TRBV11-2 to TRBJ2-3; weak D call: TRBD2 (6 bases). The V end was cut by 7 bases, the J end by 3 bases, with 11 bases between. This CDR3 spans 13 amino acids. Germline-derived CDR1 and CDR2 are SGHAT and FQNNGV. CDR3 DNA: TGTGCCAGCACCCAGGGAGGAACAGATACGCAGTATTTT. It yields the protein CASTQGGTDTQYF.

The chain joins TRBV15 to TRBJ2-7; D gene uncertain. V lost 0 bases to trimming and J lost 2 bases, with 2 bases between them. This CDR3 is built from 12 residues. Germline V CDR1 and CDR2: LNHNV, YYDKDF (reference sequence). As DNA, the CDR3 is TGTGCCACCAGCAGAGATACCTACGAGCAGTACTTC. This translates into CATSRDTYEQYF.

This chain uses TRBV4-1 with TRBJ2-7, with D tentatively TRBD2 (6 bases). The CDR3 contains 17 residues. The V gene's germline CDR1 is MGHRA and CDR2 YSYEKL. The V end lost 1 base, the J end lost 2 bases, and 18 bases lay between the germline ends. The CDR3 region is CASSQVHGTQPTYEQYF. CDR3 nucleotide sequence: TGCGCCAGCAGCCAAGTCCACGGGACTCAGCCCACCTACGAGCAGTACTTC.

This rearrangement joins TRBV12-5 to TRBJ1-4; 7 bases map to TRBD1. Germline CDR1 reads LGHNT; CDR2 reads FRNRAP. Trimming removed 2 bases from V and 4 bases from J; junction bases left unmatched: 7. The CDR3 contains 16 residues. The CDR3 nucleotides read TGTGCTAGTGGTTTGTCCCGGACAGGTAGTAATGAAAAACTGTTTTTT. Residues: CASGLSRTGSNEKLFF.